The 12 T cell receptor beta chains below were found in one sample sequenced in a study of T-cell reconstitution after alpha-beta-depleted transplantation in children. Using unique molecular identifiers, the investigators prepared the TCRbeta library. TCRdb reprocessed the PCR reads with MiXCR, giving one entry per CDR3 protein. There are some 450,000 distinct CDR3 sequences in the sample; roughly 44% occur only once, and under 35% lies in the top ten. Here the sequenced sample was PBMCs, taken before TCRalphabeta/CD19-depleted stem cell transplant. All receptors derive from a girl aged 2-10 years with aplastic anemia, due to receive a stem cell transplant.

CDR3 in DNA: TGTGCCAGCGGATTTCAGGGGGCCCTCAATCAGCCCCAGCATTTT. Translating gives CASGFQGALNQPQHF. V and J are TRBV6-4 and TRBJ1-5, with 8 nucleotides matching TRBD1. From germline, CDR1 is MRHNA and CDR2 SNTAGT. V lost 8 bases to trimming and J lost 3 bases; unmatched junction nucleotides: 9. This CDR3 contains 15 residues.

This clonotype was observed a single time. The chain recombines TRBV28 with TRBJ1-4, with a possible D match to TRBD1 (5 bases). Germline values: CDR1 MDHEN, CDR2 SYDVKM. The CDR3 spans 15 residues. Trimming took off 7 bases at V and 5 bases at J, with 17 bases between the two ends. Written as DNA, the CDR3 is TGTGCCAGCACCAAGAGATACGCAGGGAATGAAAAACTGTTTTTT. Translating it yields CASTKRYAGNEKLFF.

This clonotype was recorded many times. The chain links TRBV4-1 to TRBJ2-1; 10 bases agree with TRBD2. Germline CDR1 and CDR2: MGHRA and YSYEKL. CDR3 length equals 17 residues. V shed 2 bases and J 8 bases; nucleotides not matched to a gene: 12. The DNA of the CDR3 is TGCGCCAGCAGCCAACGACAAGCGGGAGGGCCCCTGGATGAGCAGTTCTTC. Its translation: CASSQRQAGGPLDEQFF.

This clonotype has ten or more counts. The gene calls are TRBV9 and TRBJ1-4; 7 positions agree with TRBD1. V trimming: 1 base; J trimming: 8 bases; junction bases outside the gene matches: 8. Germline CDR1 is SGDLS and CDR2 is YYNGEE. The CDR3 covers 15 residues. CDR3 region: CASSVTSGQTEKLFF. CDR3 DNA sequence: TGTGCCAGCAGCGTAACTTCGGGACAGACGGAAAAACTGTTTTTT.

J is TRBJ2-3 and V is TRBV20-1; 9 bases are shared with TRBD2. The germline V gene encodes CDR1 DFQATT and CDR2 SNEGSKA (reference sequence). The CDR3 is 14 residues long. J was trimmed by 10 bases and V by 0 bases; bases with no gene match: 8. The CDR3 sequence: CSARDPRGGGAQYF. The CDR3, as DNA: TGCAGTGCTAGAGATCCCAGAGGCGGGGGGGCGCAGTATTTT.

This chain uses TRBV7-9 with TRBJ1-4, with TRBD1 matching 11 bases. V lost 5 bases to trimming and J lost 7 bases; unmatched junction nucleotides: 6. CDR1 and CDR2 from the germline V gene are SEHNR and FQNEAQ (reference sequence). The CDR3 totals 15 residues. The CDR3 nucleotides read TGTGCCAGCAGCCCTGGAGGACAGGGGGCTGAAAAACTGTTTTTT. This encodes CASSPGGQGAEKLFF.

V and J are TRBV20-1 and TRBJ2-7, with a tentative D call TRBD1 (6 bases). CDR3 length: 13 residues. Trimming stripped 6 bases from V and 0 bases from J, with 12 bases between. Germline V gene lookup returns CDR1 DFQATT and CDR2 SNEGSKA (reference sequence). This chain's CDR3 is CSADQDSSYEQYF. For the CDR3, the DNA is TGCAGTGCCGACCAGGACAGCTCCTACGAGCAGTACTTC.

The genes are TRBV6-2 or TRBV6-3 and TRBJ2-1; D possibly corresponds to TRBD2 (6 bases). The CDR3 length is 14 residues. The V gene's germline CDR1 is MNHEY and CDR2 SVGEGT. The V end lost 1 base, the J end lost 6 bases, and 10 bases lay between the germline ends. This chain's CDR3 is CASSYFSTSNEQFF. In DNA, the CDR3 is TGTGCCAGCAGTTACTTTTCGACTAGCAATGAGCAGTTCTTC.

This clonotype was detected only a few times. The chain carries TRBV4-1 and TRBJ2-7; possible D gene TRBD1, 6 bases. The CDR3 length is 15 residues. The germline CDR1 and CDR2 sequences are MGHRA and YSYEKL. With 0 bases removed from V and 3 bases from J, the gap between germline ends came to 12 bases. CDR3 region: CASSQDGNRDYEQYF. CDR3 DNA sequence: TGCGCCAGCAGCCAAGATGGGAACAGGGACTACGAGCAGTACTTC.

Many counts were recorded for this clonotype. This chain links TRBV5-1 with TRBJ2-1; D is possibly TRBD2 (5 bases). Per the germline V gene, CDR1 is SGHRS and CDR2 is YFSETQ. CDR3 size: 16 residues. V shed 4 bases and J shed 0 bases, with 14 bases lying between them. CDR3 nucleotides: TGCGCCAGCAGCCCTGGAGGTAGTGCCTCCTACAATGAGCAGTTCTTC. Translating it yields CASSPGGSASYNEQFF.

The chain couples TRBV10-2 to TRBJ2-7; D may match TRBD1 or TRBD2 (6 bases each). Germline CDR1 is WSHSY and CDR2 is SAAADI. The CDR3 has 15 residues. Deletions cut 2 bases from V and 3 bases from J, with 14 bases between. CDR3 residues: CASSEPRDIFYEQYF. The CDR3 DNA reads TGCGCCAGCAGTGAGCCGCGGGACATATTCTACGAGCAGTACTTC.

This clonotype has ten or more counts. CDR3 protein: CASSYLRDSGDEESYEQYF. For the CDR3, the DNA is TGTGCCAGCAGTTACCTCCGTGATAGCGGCGATGAGGAGTCCTACGAGCAGTACTTC. The gene calls are TRBV6-5 and TRBJ2-7; TRBD2 might be the D (6 bases). The CDR3 sequence is 19 residues long. With 2 bases removed from V and 1 base from J, the gap between germline ends came to 24 bases. From germline, CDR1 is MNHEY and CDR2 SVGAGI.